The 4 T cell receptor beta chains listed next were all sequenced from one sample in a study of T cell responses to AZD1222 COVID-19 vaccine. Measured with immunoSEQ multiplex PCR; TCRdb has only the in-frame clones, and not every one. The data show 130,000 or so clones, with about 90% seen just once and around 1.7% held by the top ten. The sequenced sample was peripheral blood, obtained on day 0 of AZD1222 vaccination. The receptors originated from an adult in good health.

V and J are TRBV10-3 and TRBJ2-2, with 7 bases lining up with TRBD1. Per germline, CDR1 ENHRY and CDR2 SYGVKD. With 10 bases clipped from V and 3 bases from J, the junction kept 2 bases outside the gene matches. This CDR3 has 12 residues. In DNA form, the CDR3 reads TGTGCCACAACAGGGGACACCGGGGAGCTGTTTTTT. It translates to CATTGDTGELFF.

J is TRBJ1-2 and V is TRBV27; D gene uncertain. V was clipped by 3 bases and J by 5 bases, with 10 bases between them. Germline lookup yields CDR1 MNHEY and CDR2 SMNVEV (reference sequence). The CDR3 totals 13 residues. As DNA, the CDR3 is TGTGCCAGCAGTTTGGCAGGACTTTATGGCTACACCTTC. Its protein is CASSLAGLYGYTF.

The V gene is TRBV18, the J gene TRBJ2-7, with 7 bases that match TRBD1. The J segment lost 1 base and the V segment lost 5 bases, leaving 5 bases of the junction unmatched. CDR1 and CDR2 (germline): KGHSH, LQKENI. This CDR3 spans 14 amino acids. This chain's CDR3 is CASSTRDSSYEQYF. CDR3 coding DNA: TGTGCCAGCTCAACCCGGGACAGTTCCTACGAGCAGTACTTC.

J is TRBJ1-3 and V is TRBV5-6, with D hard to call. Germline loops: CDR1 SGHDT, CDR2 YYEEEE. The CDR3 consists of 14 residues. Between the trimmed V and J ends, which lost 2 bases and 2 bases, there was a span of 8 bases. The chain's CDR3 is CASSFPGTGNTIYF. CDR3 nucleotides: TGTGCCAGCAGCTTCCCGGGAACTGGAAACACCATATATTTT.